A selection of T cell receptor beta chains follows, all from one sample in a study of neurological immune-mediated disorders. TCRdb passed the 5' RACE reads through MiXCR, listing each CDR3 protein once. The table has 25,000 to 30,000 distinct CDR3 sequences, 9.5% to 13% seen once. What was sequenced was PBMCs. These receptors were collected from a woman in her sixties in good health. The CDR3 runs from the conserved cysteine through the conserved F or W. Fields, in order: J gene, D gene, clone size, V gene, CDR3 protein, CDR3 DNA. The D gene is left open where the match is weak. Clone size is stated in some rows and not others, as once, few, many or a class when expanded.

TRBJ1-4,NA,many,TRBV4-2,CASSQDVGLINEKLFF,TGTGCCAGCAGCCAAGATGTAGGACTCATTAATGAAAAACTGTTTTTT
TRBJ2-5,TRBD2,many,TRBV5-6,CASSQRGTKETQYF,TGTGCCAGCAGCCAGCGGGGGACCAAAGAGACCCAGTACTTC
TRBJ1-2,TRBD1,many,TRBV15,CATSRDRGGGYGYTF,TGTGCCACCAGCAGAGACAGGGGGGGCGGCTATGGCTACACCTTC
TRBJ1-3,NA,many,TRBV5-1,CANSRDTGNTIYF,TGCGCCAACAGCCGTGATACTGGAAACACCATATATTTT
TRBJ2-1,NA,few,TRBV11-2,CASSRSSAEQFF,TGTGCCAGCAGCCGGAGTTCGGCTGAGCAGTTCTTC
TRBJ1-6,NA,many,TRBV4-3,CASSLLAGGDNSPLHF,TGCGCCAGCAGCCTCCTTGCGGGGGGAGATAATTCACCCCTCCACTTT
TRBJ2-7,TRBD2,many,TRBV7-2,CASSSWTSGSNEQYF,TGTGCCAGCAGCTCCTGGACTAGCGGGAGTAACGAGCAGTACTTC
TRBJ2-3,NA,many,TRBV9,CASSVSGASGTDTQYF,TGTGCCAGCAGCGTTTCCGGGGCTAGCGGCACAGATACGCAGTATTTT
TRBJ2-3,TRBD2,many,TRBV12-3/TRBV12-4,CASSFKAGSTDTQYF,TGTGCCAGCAGTTTTAAAGCGGGATCCACAGATACGCAGTATTTT
TRBJ1-5,TRBD1,once,TRBV20-1,CSARRGEQGDYCGNQPQHF,TGCAGTGCCAGACGCGGCGAACAGGGGGATTATTGTGGTAATCAGCCCCAGCATTTT
TRBJ2-1,TRBD1,many,TRBV7-2,CASSRLTGPSSYNEQFF,TGTGCCAGCAGCCGATTGACAGGGCCGAGCTCCTACAATGAGCAGTTCTTC
TRBJ2-1,NA,many,TRBV11-3,CASSLDEGEGNEQFF,TGTGCCAGCAGCTTAGATGAGGGGGAGGGCAATGAGCAGTTCTTC
TRBJ1-4,NA,many,TRBV20-1,CSVPDNTNEKLFF,TGCAGTGTCCCGGACAACACTAATGAAAAACTGTTTTTT
TRBJ2-3,NA,many,TRBV9,CASSVGRAPGTDTQYF,TGTGCCAGCAGCGTAGGAAGGGCCCCCGGCACAGATACGCAGTATTTT
TRBJ1-4,TRBD1,many,TRBV12-3/TRBV12-4,CASRGDRGHEKLFF,TGTGCCAGCAGGGGGGACAGGGGGCATGAAAAACTGTTTTTT
TRBJ2-3,TRBD2,NA,TRBV20-1,CSARAQGGGAVDTQYF,TGCAGTGCTAGGGCTCAGGGCGGGGGGGCCGTAGATACGCAGTATTTT
TRBJ1-2,TRBD1,many,TRBV4-1,CASSQDPGQGATNYGYTF,TGCGCCAGCAGCCAAGATCCGGGACAGGGGGCTACTAACTATGGCTACACCTTC
TRBJ2-1,NA,many,TRBV7-9,CASSNSRNEQFF,TGTGCCAGCAGCAATTCCCGAAATGAGCAGTTCTTC
TRBJ1-1,TRBD1,medium-sized,TRBV7-2,CASSQGQGGVEAFF,TGTGCCAGCAGCCAGGGACAGGGGGGGGTTGAAGCTTTCTTT
TRBJ1-2,NA,few,TRBV30,CAWTLGGDYGYTF,TGTGCCTGGACCCTGGGAGGGGACTATGGCTACACCTTC
TRBJ2-7,TRBD2,many,TRBV6-5,CASRTSGYEQYF,TGTGCCAGCAGAACTAGCGGCTACGAGCAGTACTTC
TRBJ2-2,NA,once,TRBV6-6,CACSYSSLGELFF,TGTGCCTGCAGTTATTCGAGCCTCGGGGAGCTGTTTTTT
TRBJ1-2,TRBD1,many,TRBV6-1,CASSPAGGPTNYGYTF,TGTGCCAGCAGCCCGGCAGGGGGACCGACTAACTATGGCTACACCTTC
TRBJ1-2,NA,many,TRBV20-1,CSPAGNGYTF,TGCAGTCCCGCAGGGAATGGCTACACCTTC
TRBJ1-1,TRBD1,many,TRBV5-1,CASLAGTGNTEAFF,TGCGCCAGCCTTGCCGGGACAGGTAACACTGAAGCTTTCTTT
TRBJ2-1,TRBD2,many,TRBV12-3/TRBV12-4,CASILGASGGSEQFF,TGTGCCAGCATCCTCGGGGCTAGCGGGGGGTCTGAGCAGTTCTTC
TRBJ2-2,NA,few,TRBV6-1,CASMWGFGTGELFF,TGTGCCAGCATGTGGGGTTTTGGCACCGGGGAGCTGTTTTTT
TRBJ2-3,NA,NA,TRBV5-1,CASSLIPGSTDTQYF,TGCGCCAGCAGCTTGATACCTGGTAGCACAGATACGCAGTATTTT
TRBJ1-2,NA,many,TRBV2,CASMGRRGGSGYTF,TGTGCCAGCATGGGGAGACGCGGCGGCTCCGGCTACACCTTC
TRBJ1-5,TRBD1,NA,TRBV28,CASSLGTGGRQPQHF,TGTGCCAGCAGTTTAGGGACAGGGGGCCGGCAGCCCCAGCATTTT
TRBJ2-7,TRBD1,many,TRBV28,CATTRDRGQEQYF,TGTGCCACAACCCGGGACAGGGGTCAGGAGCAGTACTTC
TRBJ2-1,TRBD1,many,TRBV10-3,CATHRDRGHDEQFF,TGTGCCACACACCGGGACAGGGGGCATGATGAGCAGTTCTTC
TRBJ1-5,NA,few,TRBV5-1,CASSLGGDGQPQHF,TGCGCCAGCAGCTTGGGGGGGGATGGCCAGCCCCAGCATTTT
TRBJ1-1,NA,many,TRBV27,CASSSRALWITEAFF,TGTGCCAGCAGTTCCCGGGCCCTGTGGATCACTGAAGCTTTCTTT
TRBJ2-1,NA,many,TRBV14,CASSQGYNEQFF,TGTGCCAGCAGCCAAGGCTACAATGAGCAGTTCTTC
TRBJ2-5,TRBD1,many,TRBV28,CASRQQGPETQYF,TGTGCCAGCAGACAACAGGGGCCAGAGACCCAGTACTTC
TRBJ2-3,NA,NA,TRBV15,CTTSRGRQDTDTQYF,TGTACCACCAGCAGAGGTAGACAGGACACAGATACGCAGTATTTT
TRBJ2-3,TRBD2,many,TRBV5-1,CASSYGTSGSTDTQYF,TGCGCCAGCAGCTACGGGACTAGCGGAAGCACAGATACGCAGTATTTT
TRBJ2-2,TRBD2,many,TRBV7-2,CASSLAGRLAVLTGELFF,TGTGCCAGCAGCTTAGCGGGGCGACTAGCGGTCCTGACCGGGGAGCTGTTTTTT
TRBJ2-2,TRBD1,NA,TRBV5-1,CDSSANALGQGPRELFF,TGCGACAGCAGCGCTAACGCTCTTGGACAGGGTCCCCGGGAGCTGTTTTTT
TRBJ2-1,NA,many,TRBV28,CASSSGAYNEQFF,TGTGCCAGCAGTTCGGGGGCTTACAATGAGCAGTTCTTC